Following are 18 T cell receptor beta chains from one sample sequenced in a study of Graves' ophthalmopathy and Graves' hyperthyroidism. The TCR beta CDR3 regions underwent amplification from RNA transcripts. RT-PCR with HTBI primers came first, then second-round multiplex PCR. One entry per CDR3 protein, called by TCRdb with MiXCR from the multiplex PCR reads. There are 500,000 to 700,000 distinct CDR3 sequences in the sample; 22% occur only once, and approximately 7.7% lies in the top ten. Input material: peripheral blood. The receptor set was obtained from a woman aged 18-29 years with stable Graves' hyperthyroidism. Some clones in this sample may be carry-over from other donors' samples.

V is TRBV27 and J is TRBJ2-4, with 7 bases aligning to TRBD1. CDR3 length: 14 residues. V dropped 5 bases and J dropped 7; count of bases not matched to a gene: 8. In germline, CDR1 is MNHEY, CDR2 SMNVEV (reference sequence). The CDR3 region has the DNA TGTGCCAGCAGTCTTTACAGGGGTGGGAACATTCAGTACTTC. Translation gives CASSLYRGGNIQYF.

This clonotype occurred many times. The chain couples TRBV29-1 to TRBJ1-1; D not resolved. Deletions cut 4 bases from V and 2 bases from J, with 2 bases between. The germline gives CDR1 SQVTM, CDR2 ANQGSEA. This CDR3 is 10 amino acids long. The CDR3 here is CSVVNTEAFF. The CDR3 bases are TGCAGCGTTGTCAACACTGAAGCTTTCTTT. The variable domain in full, with the rest retrieved from reference TRBV29-1 and TRBJ1-1, is SAVISQKPSRDICQRGTSLTIQCQVDSQVTMMFWYRQQPGQSLTLIATANQGSEATYESGFVIDKFPISRPNLTFSTLTVSNMSPEDSSIYLCSVVNTEAFFGQGTRLTVV.

This chain joins TRBV6-1 and TRBJ1-5; 7 positions match TRBD1. Losses at the gene ends were 6 bases for V and 9 bases for J; bases not matched to a gene: 8. The V gene's germline CDR1 is MNHNS and CDR2 SASEGT. The CDR3 loop spans 13 amino acids. In nucleotides, the CDR3 is TGTGCCAGCAGGCGCCGAAGGGGGCGGCCCCAGCATTTT. Its protein product is CASRRRRGRPQHF.

At least ten counts were recorded for this clonotype. The chain carries TRBV20-1 and TRBJ2-7, with 11 bases matching TRBD2. CDR3 length: 16 residues. Losses at the gene ends were 6 bases for V and 3 bases for J; bases not matched to a gene: 13. Germline assignment: CDR1 DFQATT and CDR2 SNEGSKA (reference sequence). DNA for the CDR3: TGCAGTGCGAGGGGTTTAGCGGGAGGGCCTCTCTACGAGCAGTACTTC. Its protein product is CSARGLAGGPLYEQYF.

V gene TRBV28 combines with J gene TRBJ1-2, with TRBD1 matching over 9 bases. V gave up 3 bases and J gave up 8 bases; unmatched junction bases: 13. The CDR3 has 16 amino acids. Per germline, CDR1 MDHEN and CDR2 SYDVKM. The CDR3 loop is CASSFRPTGGQYGYTF. In DNA, the CDR3 is TGTGCCAGCAGTTTCCGACCTACAGGGGGCCAATACGGCTACACCTTC.

This clonotype was picked up many times. The chain couples TRBV7-2 to TRBJ2-6; D not resolved. The CDR3 spans 15 residues. The V gene's germline CDR1 is SGHTA and CDR2 FQGNSA. V lost 4 bases to trimming and J lost 0 bases, with 7 bases between them. The CDR3: CASSSLTSGANVLTF. DNA for the CDR3: TGTGCCAGCAGCTCCCTTACCTCTGGGGCCAACGTCCTGACTTTC.

This clonotype was seen many times. V and J are TRBV20-1 and TRBJ1-2; D gene ambiguous. Germline V gene lookup returns CDR1 DFQATT and CDR2 SNEGSKA (reference sequence). Between the trimmed V and J ends, which lost 3 bases and 5 bases, there was a span of 16 bases. CDR3 length: 14 residues. CDR3 amino acids: CSARARGIAYGYTF. Written as DNA, the CDR3 is TGCAGTGCTAGGGCTCGGGGAATCGCATATGGCTACACCTTC.

In this sample, this clonotype turned up a few times. The chain combines TRBV7-2 with TRBJ1-1, with 8 bases fitting TRBD1. Germline CDR1 and CDR2: SGHTA and FQGNSA. This CDR3 region has 13 residues. The ends lost 5 bases at V and 7 bases at J; junction bases unmatched: 6. CDR3 residues: CASSPQGASEAFF. The CDR3 DNA is TGTGCCAGCAGCCCGCAGGGGGCGAGTGAAGCTTTCTTT.

This clonotype showed up many times. The chain employs TRBV12-3 or TRBV12-4 and TRBJ1-6; D remains unclear. V was shortened by 2 bases and J by 5 bases, with 4 bases between the two germline ends. This CDR3 spans 13 amino acids. The CDR3 loop is CASSLSDNSPLHF. The CDR3 nucleotides read TGTGCCAGCAGTTTATCGGATAATTCACCCCTCCACTTT.

This clonotype was counted a few times. The rearrangement links TRBV12-3 or TRBV12-4 to TRBJ2-2, with 9 nucleotides matching TRBD2. The CDR3 loop spans 16 amino acids. J lost 6 bases, V lost 2 bases, and 7 bases had no gene match. The DNA for the CDR3 is TGTGCCAGCAGTTTATTTAGCGGGAGTGGCCCCGGGGAGCTGTTTTTT. Translated: CASSLFSGSGPGELFF.

The V and J genes are TRBV4-1 and TRBJ2-2; TRBD1 aligns across 7 bases. With V trimmed by 0 bases and J by 2 bases, 9 bases remained unmatched. CDR1 and CDR2 (germline): MGHRA, YSYEKL. The CDR3 sequence is 18 residues long. In DNA form, the CDR3 reads TGCGCCAGCAGCCAAGAAATAGGGACAGCCTCAAACACCGGGGAGCTGTTTTTT. Residues: CASSQEIGTASNTGELFF.

CDR3 nucleotides: TGTGCCAGCAGCTCGGGGGGACAGGGGATGGCTGGAAACACCATATATTTT. This gives the protein CASSSGGQGMAGNTIYF. The gene calls are TRBV5-4 and TRBJ1-3; TRBD1 matches at 10 bases. The CDR3 totals 17 residues. CDR1 SGHNT and CDR2 YYREEE come from the germline V gene (reference sequence). V lost 3 bases, J lost 2 bases, and 8 bases stayed unmatched. Full variable domain (rest looked up from reference TRBV5-4 and TRBJ1-3): ETGVTQSPTHLIKTRGQQVTLRCSSQSGHNTVSWYQQALGQGPQFIFQYYREEENGRGNFPPRFSGLQFPNYSSELNVNALELDDSALYLCASSSGGQGMAGNTIYFGEGSWLTVV.

In its sample, this clonotype was seen many times. The genes are TRBV5-1 and TRBJ1-2; D uncertain. Germline assignment: CDR1 SGHRS and CDR2 YFSETQ. V shed 0 bases and J shed 5 bases, with 11 bases lying between them. The CDR3 is 14 residues long. The CDR3 DNA follows: TGCGCCAGCAGCTTGGCCACAGTCACGTATGGCTACACCTTC. Translating it yields CASSLATVTYGYTF.

The chain recombines TRBV5-1 with TRBJ1-5; D gene unclear. CDR3 length equals 15 residues. CDR1 is SGHRS, CDR2 YFSETQ, per germline. Trimming pared 3 bases from V and 0 bases from J, leaving 10 bases between. CDR3: CASSSGLDSNQPQHF. As DNA, the CDR3 is TGCGCCAGCAGCTCGGGCCTGGATAGCAATCAGCCCCAGCATTTT.

The gene calls are TRBV10-1 and TRBJ2-2, with 13 bases matching TRBD2. The V and J ends lost 6 bases and 5 bases, in that order; junction bases with no gene match: 12. There are 18 residues in the CDR3. The germline gives CDR1 WNHNN, CDR2 SYGVQD (reference sequence). The CDR3 DNA reads as TGCGCCAGCAGCGCAAAGACTAGCGGGGGGTTCAAGACCGGGGAGCTGTTTTTT. As protein: CASSAKTSGGFKTGELFF.

As to this clonotype: At one of its ends the junction is not consistent with the germline gene, which may arise from a read error. The chain carries TRBV2 and TRBJ2-7; the D gene could be TRBD1 or TRBD2 (5 bases each). This CDR3 comprises 13 residues. Germline V CDR1 and CDR2: SNHLY, FYNNEI. The CDR3 loop is CASSDHGAWEQHF. For the CDR3, the DNA is TGTGCCAGCAGTGATCACGGGGCCTGGGAGCAGCACTTC.

The table lists this clonotype with a few counts. The J gene is TRBJ1-3, the V gene TRBV6-1; D is undetermined. Trimming removed 4 bases from V and 0 bases from J, with 7 bases in between. The CDR3 is 14 residues long. CDR1 is MNHNS and CDR2 is SASEGT in the germline V gene. The CDR3 nucleotides read TGTGCCAGCAGTGGCCCTCCCTCTGGAAACACCATATATTTT. Amino acid sequence: CASSGPPSGNTIYF.

This clonotype has only a few counts. The V gene is TRBV12-3 or TRBV12-4, the J gene TRBJ2-7; D gene ambiguous. Deletions cut 6 bases from V and 3 bases from J, with 12 bases between. The CDR3 contains 13 residues. CDR3 DNA sequence: TGTGCCAGCAGCACCTCTGGCCGCTACGAGCAGTACTTC. Protein product: CASSTSGRYEQYF.